This TCR beta chain appears in the sequencing data of a study of Graves' ophthalmopathy and Graves' hyperthyroidism. General study points: The model predicted ophthalmopathy progression with over 60% sensitivity and around 72% specificity.

Of note for this clonotype: Its specificity is not known. An end of the junction differs from the germline gene, which may be a read error.

Transcripts of RNA were the source for amplifying TCR beta CDR3 regions. HTBI-primed first-round RT-PCR preceded second-round multiplex PCR. Each CDR3 protein gets one entry after TCRdb re-called the multiplex PCR reads with MiXCR. The profile shows around 1.1 million distinct CDR3 sequences, approximately 35% of them singletons. The V gene's germline CDR1 is LNHNV and CDR2 YYDKDF (reference sequence). The CDR3 runs 17 residues. The rearrangement joins TRBV15 to TRBJ2-6; perhaps TRBD2 as D (6 bases). Sequenced: peripheral blood or thyroid tissue (not recorded which). The TCR comes from an adult man with Graves' hyperthyroidism. The CDR3 spells CATRRGRQGGLVNTEAF. In DNA, the CDR3 is TGTGCCACCAGAAGAGGACGGCAGGGAGGATTGGTGAACACTGAAGCTTTC.